Below are 24 T cell receptor beta chains sequenced from a single sample in a study of blood T cell repertoires in COVID-19. TCRdb keeps only in-frame clones here, not all; method: immunoSEQ multiplex PCR. The repertoire holds 150,000 to 200,000 clones, with roughly three quarters as singletons. Material for sequencing was PBMCs or T cells enriched from blood (not recorded which). These receptors were collected from a woman aged 45-60 years with acute COVID-19.

The chain combines TRBV5-8 with TRBJ1-1; tentative D call: TRBD1 (5 bases). V was shortened by 1 base and J by 3 bases, with 13 bases between the two germline ends. The CDR3 spans 15 residues. Germline CDR1 reads SGHTS; CDR2 reads YDEGEE. The CDR3 protein is CASSLTGGSYTEAFF. The CDR3 DNA follows: TGTGCCAGCAGCTTGACCGGGGGTTCGTACACTGAAGCTTTCTTT. Together with reference TRBV5-8 and TRBJ1-1, the CDR3 gives the full variable domain: EAGVTQSPTHLIKTRGQQATLRCSPISGHTSVYWYQQALGLGLQFLLWYDEGEERNRGNFPPRFSGRQFPNYSSELNVNALELEDSALYLCASSLTGGSYTEAFFGQGTRLTVV.

The chain couples TRBV16 to TRBJ2-3, with TRBD2 matching over 10 bases. V shed 5 bases and J 4 bases; nucleotides not matched to a gene: 9. Per germline, CDR1 KGHSY and CDR2 FQNENV. The length of the CDR3 is 16 residues. CDR3 amino acids: CASSAAPSGGADTQYF. In nucleotides, the CDR3 is TGTGCCAGCAGCGCGGCTCCGAGCGGGGGGGCAGATACGCAGTATTTT. Together with reference TRBV16 and TRBJ2-3, the CDR3 gives the full variable domain: GEEVAQTPKHLVRGEGQKAKLYCAPIKGHSYVFWYQQVLKNEFKFLISFQNENVFDETGMPKERFSAKCLPNSPCSLEIQATKLEDSAVYFCASSAAPSGGADTQYFGPGTRLTVL.

Ten or more counts support this clone. This chain uses TRBV27 with TRBJ2-3; D might be TRBD1 (5 bases). The CDR3 has 12 residues. CDR1 is MNHEY and CDR2 is SMNVEV in the germline V gene (reference sequence). V shed 9 bases and J shed 11 bases, with 18 bases lying between them. The CDR3 nucleotides are TGTGCCAGTTCCGAGAGCCAGGGCGAGCAGTATTTT. It codes for CASSESQGEQYF.

For the CDR3, the DNA is TGTGCCAGCAGCCAAACACGATGGAACACCGGGGAGCTGTTTTTT. Its protein product is CASSQTRWNTGELFF. The chain links TRBV3-1 (or the pseudogene TRBV3-2) to TRBJ2-2; D is undetermined. V was cut by 2 bases and J by 1 base, with 8 bases left in between. The germline CDR1 and CDR2 sequences are LGHDT and YNNKEL (reference sequence). The CDR3 runs 15 residues.

The chain employs TRBV12-3 or TRBV12-4 and TRBJ1-5; 8 positions match TRBD1. V lost 6 bases to trimming and J lost 2 bases; unmatched junction nucleotides: 0. The CDR3 has 13 amino acids. CDR3 loop: CASRTGGNQPQHF. The CDR3 DNA follows: TGTGCCAGCAGGACAGGGGGCAATCAGCCCCAGCATTTT.

The gene calls are TRBV19 and TRBJ1-6, with unresolved D. Germline CDR1 and CDR2: LNHDA and SQIVND (reference sequence). The V and J ends lost 1 base and 5 bases respectively, with 6 bases between them. The CDR3 contains 14 residues. CDR3 in amino acids: CASSIGRDNSPLHF. The CDR3 coding sequence is TGTGCCAGTAGTATAGGACGGGATAATTCACCCCTCCACTTT.

The chain carries TRBV7-8 and TRBJ2-7; D ambiguous. This CDR3 spans 15 amino acids. Trimming cost V 5 bases and J 5 bases, with 19 bases left between them. Germline V gene lookup returns CDR1 SGHVS and CDR2 FQNEAQ. DNA of the CDR3: TGTGCCAGCAGCCCGTCCGGTGGCCGACACGACGAGCAGTACGTC. Translated: CASSPSGGRHDEQYV.

The rearrangement uses TRBV18 and TRBJ1-1, with D unresolved. The CDR3 covers 13 residues. Trimming cost V 4 bases and J 4 bases, with 10 bases left between them. Germline CDR1 is KGHSH and CDR2 is LQKENI. In DNA form, the CDR3 reads TGTGCCAGCTCACGGGTCCGGGGCACTGAAGCTTTCTTT. Its protein product is CASSRVRGTEAFF.

The chain couples TRBV28 to TRBJ2-2; 8 bases map to TRBD2. Germline values: CDR1 MDHEN, CDR2 SYDVKM. The V gene end was trimmed by 3 bases and the J gene end by 7 bases; junction bases not matched to a gene: 10. The CDR3 loop spans 16 amino acids. The CDR3 loop is CASSFWTSRGDGELFF. CDR3 DNA: TGTGCCAGCAGTTTTTGGACTAGCCGAGGGGACGGGGAGCTGTTTTTT.

This sequence joins TRBV19 and TRBJ2-3; tentative D call: TRBD1 (6 bases). The V end was cut by 5 bases, the J end by 5 bases, with 14 bases between. The CDR3 is 14 residues long. Germline values: CDR1 LNHDA, CDR2 SQIVND (reference sequence). In nucleotides, the CDR3 is TGTGCCAGTAGTTTCCAGACAGGTATAGATACGCAGTATTTT. Its protein is CASSFQTGIDTQYF.

The chain combines TRBV7-2 with TRBJ2-5, with 9 nucleotides matching TRBD2. The CDR3 spans 16 residues. CDR1 SGHTA and CDR2 FQGNSA come from the germline V gene. Trimming at V came to 6 bases and at J to 4 bases, leaving 12 bases not matched to a gene. CDR3 in DNA: TGTGCCAGCAGTTGGGGTCCCCCAGCGGGGGGAGAGACCCAGTACTTC. It translates to CASSWGPPAGGETQYF.

The rearrangement links TRBV19 to TRBJ2-3; D may be TRBD2 (6 bases). The CDR3 runs to 14 residues. Germline CDR1 LNHDA, CDR2 SQIVND (reference sequence). The V and J ends lost 4 bases and 1 base respectively, with 9 bases between them. This CDR3 is CASSSGARTDTQYF. DNA of the CDR3: TGTGCCAGTAGTAGCGGGGCCCGCACAGATACGCAGTATTTT.

V usage is TRBV5-6 and J usage is TRBJ2-5; possible D gene TRBD2, 6 bases. The V end lost 2 bases, the J end lost 4 bases, and 15 bases lay between the germline ends. Germline V CDR1 and CDR2: SGHDT, YYEEEE. The CDR3 loop spans 15 amino acids. In DNA form, the CDR3 reads TGTGCCAGCAGCTTCCGGACCCTGGGGGGAGAGACCCAGTACTTC. This gives the protein CASSFRTLGGETQYF. The entire variable domain, with the rest obtained from reference TRBV5-6 and TRBJ2-5, is as follows: DAGVTQSPTHLIKTRGQQVTLRCSPKSGHDTVSWYQQALGQGPQFIFQYYEEEERQRGNFPDRFSGHQFPNYSSELNVNALLLGDSALYLCASSFRTLGGETQYFGPGTRLLVL.

At least ten counts were recorded for this clone. The rearrangement links TRBV18 to TRBJ1-1, with 7 bases matching TRBD1. Germline values: CDR1 KGHSH, CDR2 LQKENI. With V trimmed by 4 bases and J by 6 bases, 2 bases remained unmatched. This CDR3 contains 12 residues. CDR3 in amino acids: CASSRQGAEAFF. The CDR3 nucleotides are TGTGCCAGCTCACGACAGGGAGCTGAAGCTTTCTTT.

This clone was observed a handful of times. V gene TRBV6-5 combines with J gene TRBJ1-5; D not resolved. V was clipped by 7 bases and J by 4 bases, with 11 bases between them. The CDR3 is made up of 13 amino acids. Germline V lookup: CDR1 MNHEY, CDR2 SVGAGI. Written as DNA, the CDR3 is TGTGCCAGCATGTTAGGAGGGAATCAGCCCCAGCATTTT. Translating it yields CASMLGGNQPQHF.

The CDR3 loop is CASSLDATSPPQHF. The CDR3 DNA is TGTGCCAGCAGCTTAGACGCGACTTCGCCGCCCCAGCATTTT. V gene TRBV7-8 combines with J gene TRBJ1-5; D remains ambiguous. This CDR3 has 14 residues. Germline assignment: CDR1 SGHVS and CDR2 FQNEAQ. Trimming took off 1 base at V and 9 bases at J, with 13 bases between the two ends.

Turning to this clone: Different DNA sequences within this sample yield the same CDR3. This chain joins TRBV19 and TRBJ1-5, with D uncertain. The CDR3 contains 14 residues. Germline assignment: CDR1 LNHDA and CDR2 SQIVND (reference sequence). V was cut by 1 base and J by 5 bases, with 9 bases left in between. The CDR3 nucleotides read TGTGCCAGTAGTATAGGACGAGGTTATCAGCCCCAGCATTTT. Amino acid sequence: CASSIGRGYQPQHF.

This chain joins TRBV4-2 and TRBJ2-6, with no clear D. The CDR3 is 18 amino acids. Trimming removed 1 base at V and 4 bases at J, with 17 bases between. Looked up from germline, CDR1 is LGHNA and CDR2 is YNFKEQ. CDR3 sequence (DNA): TGTGCCAGCAGCCAAGGGCCAGGAATCCGTCCCGGGGCCAACGTCCTGACTTTC. Translating gives CASSQGPGIRPGANVLTF.

This clone was seen just once. The V and J genes are TRBV7-9 and TRBJ1-4, with no clear D. The ends were cut back, 1 base at V and 8 bases at J, with 5 bases in the middle. Germline CDR1 SEHNR, CDR2 FQNEAQ (reference sequence). The CDR3 loop spans 12 amino acids. CDR3 region: CASSLVGEKLFF. CDR3 DNA sequence: TGTGCCAGCAGCTTAGTCGGGGAAAAACTGTTTTTT.

This clone was observed a few times. The rearrangement joins TRBV7-3 to TRBJ2-6, with 8 bases fitting TRBD1. Germline lookup yields CDR1 SGHTA and CDR2 FQGTGA. This CDR3 spans 16 amino acids. Trimming removed 5 bases from V and 0 bases from J; junction bases left unmatched: 3. The CDR3 bases are TGTGCCAGCAGCCCCAGGGGGCCCTCTGGGGCCAACGTCCTGACTTTC. This translates into CASSPRGPSGANVLTF.

This chain joins TRBV29-1 and TRBJ2-1; a possible D gene is TRBD1 (5 bases). Germline V gives CDR1 SQVTM, CDR2 ANQGSEA. V was pared by 4 bases and J by 9 bases, with 16 bases between. The CDR3 has 13 amino acids. CDR3: CSVAQESRSEQFF. CDR3 in DNA: TGCAGCGTTGCACAGGAGTCCCGCAGTGAGCAGTTCTTC.

The chain uses TRBV19 and TRBJ1-6; 8 nucleotides align to TRBD1. V shed 6 bases and J 7 bases; nucleotides not matched to a gene: 11. Germline V gene lookup returns CDR1 LNHDA and CDR2 SQIVND (reference sequence). The CDR3 is made up of 16 amino acids. The DNA of the CDR3 is TGTGCCAGTAGAAGCGGTGTGGCAGGGGGCAATTCACCCCTCCACTTT. It is translated as CASRSGVAGGNSPLHF. The full variable domain, rest sourced from reference TRBV19 and TRBJ1-6, is DGGITQSPKYLFRKEGQNVTLSCEQNLNHDAMYWYRQDPGQGLRLIYYSQIVNDFQKGDIAEGYSVSREKKESFPLTVTSAQKNPTAFYLCASRSGVAGGNSPLHFGNGTRLTVT.

The chain employs TRBV11-2 and TRBJ2-7, with D perhaps matching TRBD2 (6 bases). Trimming took 5 bases from V and 0 from J, leaving 14 bases between them. Germline CDR1 is SGHAT and CDR2 is FQNNGV. This CDR3 is built from 15 residues. For the CDR3, the DNA is TGTGCCAGCAGCCGAGCGGGCGGCAGCTCCTACGAGCAGTACGTC. The encoded protein is CASSRAGGSSYEQYV.

V is TRBV4-3 and J is TRBJ1-1; 7 positions match TRBD1. The junction had 5 bases not matched to a gene; V was cut back by 6 bases and J by 1 base. Germline CDR1 reads LGHNA; CDR2 reads YSLEER. The CDR3 covers 14 residues. CDR3 residues: CASSRSGGNTEAFF. CDR3 bases: TGCGCCAGCAGTCGTTCAGGGGGGAACACTGAAGCTTTCTTT.